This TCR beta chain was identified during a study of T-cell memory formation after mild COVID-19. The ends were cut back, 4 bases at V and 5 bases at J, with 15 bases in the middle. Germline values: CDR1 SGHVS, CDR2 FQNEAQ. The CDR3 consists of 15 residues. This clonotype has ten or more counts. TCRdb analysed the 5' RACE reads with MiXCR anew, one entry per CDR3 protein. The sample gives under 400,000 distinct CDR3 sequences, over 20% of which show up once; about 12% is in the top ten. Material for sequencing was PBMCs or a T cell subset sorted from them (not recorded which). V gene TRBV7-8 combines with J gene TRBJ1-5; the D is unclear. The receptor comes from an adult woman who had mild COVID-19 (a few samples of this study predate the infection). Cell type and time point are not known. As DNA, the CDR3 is TGTGCCAGCAGCTCGCAGGCAGGCACCTATCAGCCCCAGCATTTT. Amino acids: CASSSQAGTYQPQHF.